This TCR beta chain was identified during a study of control samples from healthy donors and cancer patients. Germline CDR1 is DFQATT and CDR2 is SNEGSKA (reference sequence). The CDR3 runs 15 residues. The V end was cut by 3 bases, the J end by 4 bases, with 16 bases between. Assay: immunoSEQ multiplex PCR; the TCRdb copy retains only in-frame clones and omits some. The table lists approximately 160,000 clones, more than 85% of them singletons, with approximately 2% in the top ten. The sequencing sample was made of blood. This chain joins TRBV20-1 and TRBJ1-3, with unresolved D. This clonotype was sampled from a woman in her 40s in good health. CDR3 residues: CSASDARDPGNTIYF. CDR3 coding DNA: TGCAGTGCTAGTGACGCCCGAGACCCGGGAAACACCATATATTTT.